Sequencing of this T cell receptor (beta chain) was carried out in a study of siplizumab effects on memory and regulatory T cells. Whole-study results and caveats: The average Treg-derived proportion among mappable alloreactive CD4+ clones was roughly 69% with siplizumab versus 26.9% in controls.

Remarks on this clone: The antigen remains undetermined.

Using immunoSEQ multiplex PCR, the repertoire was profiled, and TCRdb retains in-frame clones only, with some absent. The repertoire includes under 130,000 clones, 85% to 95% of them detected once, and around 0.32% sits in the top ten. The sample was CD4+ T cells sorted from blood. The receptor was isolated from a human donor in good health.

This CDR3 is CASSFGSPFRTSNQPQHF. DNA for the CDR3: TGTGCCAGCAGTTTCGGTTCCCCGTTCCGGACAAGCAATCAGCCCCAGCATTTT. The chain couples TRBV27 to TRBJ1-5; possibly TRBD1 for D (5 bases). In germline, CDR1 is MNHEY, CDR2 SMNVEV (reference sequence). This CDR3 region has 18 residues. V gave up 3 bases and J gave up 1 base, with 19 bases separating them.